Listed below are T cell receptor beta chains from one sample, sequenced in a study of blood T cell repertoires in COVID-19. Assay used: immunoSEQ multiplex PCR; TCRdb lists only in-frame clones, some missing. The repertoire holds about 220,000 clones, with about 86% as singletons. Sequenced input: PBMCs or T cells enriched from blood (not recorded which). Receptors originate from a woman aged 50 to 65 with acute COVID-19. Both conserved end residues are part of each CDR3. The order of the fields is D gene, clone size, J gene, V gene, CDR3 DNA, CDR3 protein. The D gene is left open where the match is weak. The listing skips clone size in some rows; elsewhere it reads once, few, many or a size class.

d_call: TRBD1; clone_size: few; j_call: TRBJ2-2; v_call: TRBV5-4; cdr3_nt: TGTGCCAGCAGCAGGATGACAGGGGGCGGTAACACCGGGGAGCTGTTTTTT; cdr3_aa: CASSRMTGGGNTGELFF
d_call: TRBD1; clone_size: once; j_call: TRBJ1-2; v_call: TRBV24-1; cdr3_nt: TGTGCCACCAGTGATCCTGCAGGGGGAGACTATGGCTACACCTTC; cdr3_aa: CATSDPAGGDYGYTF
d_call: TRBD1; clone_size: NA; j_call: TRBJ2-3; v_call: TRBV7-7; cdr3_nt: TGTGCTAGCAGCCCCGGGACAGGGGTGACAGATACGCAGTATTTT; cdr3_aa: CASSPGTGVTDTQYF
d_call: TRBD2; clone_size: once; j_call: TRBJ2-7; v_call: TRBV9; cdr3_nt: TGTGCCAGCAGCGCAGGGACTAGCGGACTCTCCTACGAGCAGTACTTC; cdr3_aa: CASSAGTSGLSYEQYF
d_call: NA; clone_size: NA; j_call: TRBJ2-3; v_call: TRBV7-8; cdr3_nt: TGTGCCAGCAGCTTATCCCTTTCTAGCCGGTACACAGATACGCAGTATTTT; cdr3_aa: CASSLSLSSRYTDTQYF
d_call: TRBD1; clone_size: NA; j_call: TRBJ1-4; v_call: TRBV5-1; cdr3_nt: TGCGCCAGCAGCTCGGAACCACGGGACAGCTTTAATGAAAAACTGTTTTTT; cdr3_aa: CASSSEPRDSFNEKLFF
d_call: NA; clone_size: once; j_call: TRBJ1-2; v_call: TRBV28; cdr3_nt: TGTGCCAGCAGTTTAGTTGCGGATGGCTACACCTTC; cdr3_aa: CASSLVADGYTF
d_call: NA; clone_size: once; j_call: TRBJ1-6; v_call: TRBV24-1; cdr3_nt: TGTGCCACCAGTGATTCGATACCCGAAACAGGATACTGCCCTAAACCCCTCCACTTT; cdr3_aa: CATSDSIPETGYCPKPLHF
d_call: NA; clone_size: NA; j_call: TRBJ1-2; v_call: TRBV12-3/TRBV12-4; cdr3_nt: TGTGCCAGCAGCGCGGGGGCTAACTATGGCTACACCTTC; cdr3_aa: CASSAGANYGYTF
d_call: NA; clone_size: NA; j_call: TRBJ1-6; v_call: TRBV23-1; cdr3_nt: TGCGCCAGCAGTCAAAGGACAGTATTTTCACCCCTCCACTTT; cdr3_aa: CASSQRTVFSPLHF
d_call: TRBD2; clone_size: once; j_call: TRBJ2-5; v_call: TRBV7-9; cdr3_nt: TGTGCCAGCAGCTACGGACTAGCGGGATTGGAGACCCAGTACTTC; cdr3_aa: CASSYGLAGLETQYF
d_call: TRBD1; clone_size: NA; j_call: TRBJ2-1; v_call: TRBV27; cdr3_nt: TGTGCCAGCACCTCCGGGACAGATTTTTACAATGAGCAGTTCTTC; cdr3_aa: CASTSGTDFYNEQFF
d_call: NA; clone_size: NA; j_call: TRBJ2-3; v_call: TRBV29-1; cdr3_nt: TGCAGCGTTGATTGGAGAACAGATACGCAGTATTTT; cdr3_aa: CSVDWRTDTQYF
d_call: NA; clone_size: NA; j_call: TRBJ1-1; v_call: TRBV15; cdr3_nt: TGTCCTGGACACATGAACACTGAAGCTTTCTTT; cdr3_aa: CPGHMNTEAFF
d_call: NA; clone_size: NA; j_call: TRBJ1-5; v_call: TRBV7-6; cdr3_nt: TGTGCCAGCAGCTTAGGGGGCAGGGGTGGAGAACAGCCCCAGCATTTT; cdr3_aa: CASSLGGRGGEQPQHF
d_call: TRBD2; clone_size: few; j_call: TRBJ2-5; v_call: TRBV28; cdr3_nt: TGTGCCAGCAGCCGCCTGGGAGCGCGGGAGCTCTCTGAGACCCAGTACTTC; cdr3_aa: CASSRLGARELSETQYF
d_call: NA; clone_size: NA; j_call: TRBJ1-5; v_call: TRBV7-8; cdr3_nt: TGTGCCAGCAGCTTTCAGGGGCCAATCCGGAGTCAGCCCCAGCATTTT; cdr3_aa: CASSFQGPIRSQPQHF
d_call: NA; clone_size: few; j_call: TRBJ1-2; v_call: TRBV19; cdr3_nt: TGTGCCAGTAGTATAGTCTCCCGGACAGATGGCTACACCTTC; cdr3_aa: CASSIVSRTDGYTF
d_call: NA; clone_size: NA; j_call: TRBJ1-1; v_call: TRBV27; cdr3_nt: TGTGCCAGCAGTTCACCACCAGGATTGGACACTGAAGCTTTCTTT; cdr3_aa: CASSSPPGLDTEAFF
d_call: TRBD2; clone_size: NA; j_call: TRBJ2-3; v_call: TRBV7-9; cdr3_nt: TGTGCCAGCAGCCCAAGGACTAGCGGGCCAACAGATACGCAGTATTTT; cdr3_aa: CASSPRTSGPTDTQYF
d_call: NA; clone_size: once; j_call: TRBJ2-2; v_call: TRBV13; cdr3_nt: TGTGCCAGCAGCTTATACACCCGGGTTCCCGGGGAGCTGTTTTTT; cdr3_aa: CASSLYTRVPGELFF
d_call: TRBD2; clone_size: NA; j_call: TRBJ2-1; v_call: TRBV12-3/TRBV12-4; cdr3_nt: TGTGCCAGCAGTTTCGGGGGGAATGAGCAGTTCTTC; cdr3_aa: CASSFGGNEQFF
d_call: NA; clone_size: NA; j_call: TRBJ2-5; v_call: TRBV18; cdr3_nt: TGTGCCAGCTCAACGCAGGGGATTGAGACCCAGTACTTC; cdr3_aa: CASSTQGIETQYF
d_call: TRBD2; clone_size: NA; j_call: TRBJ2-1; v_call: TRBV19; cdr3_nt: TGTGCCAGTAGTATGGGCGGGAGTTCCTACAATGAGCAGTTCTTC; cdr3_aa: CASSMGGSSYNEQFF
d_call: NA; clone_size: NA; j_call: TRBJ2-6; v_call: TRBV24-1; cdr3_nt: TGTGCCACCAGTGATTCTTGGGACATCGAGAGCTCTGGGGCCAACGTCCTGACTTTC; cdr3_aa: CATSDSWDIESSGANVLTF
d_call: NA; clone_size: NA; j_call: TRBJ1-1; v_call: TRBV5-1; cdr3_nt: TGCGCCAGCAGCCAAACGGGACACAGGAACACTGAAGCTTTCTTT; cdr3_aa: CASSQTGHRNTEAFF
d_call: NA; clone_size: NA; j_call: TRBJ2-7; v_call: TRBV28; cdr3_nt: TGTGCCAGCAAGAGGACAGCCTACGAGCAGTACTTC; cdr3_aa: CASKRTAYEQYF
d_call: NA; clone_size: NA; j_call: TRBJ1-2; v_call: TRBV4-2; cdr3_nt: TGTGCCAGCAGGGGGGGGGTGGACTATGGCTACACCTTC; cdr3_aa: CASRGGVDYGYTF
d_call: NA; clone_size: NA; j_call: TRBJ1-1; v_call: TRBV5-4; cdr3_nt: TGTGCCAGCAGCTTGAAGGGAGGGACTGAAGCTTTCTTT; cdr3_aa: CASSLKGGTEAFF
d_call: NA; clone_size: few; j_call: TRBJ1-4; v_call: TRBV28; cdr3_nt: TGTGCCAGCAGTTCGTCCAGGGCTTCAACTAATGAAAAACTGTTTTTT; cdr3_aa: CASSSSRASTNEKLFF
d_call: NA; clone_size: NA; j_call: TRBJ1-2; v_call: TRBV7-9; cdr3_nt: TGTGCCAGCAGCTTAGCGCTGTCGGGAATATTTGAGGGTAACTATGGCTACACCTTC; cdr3_aa: CASSLALSGIFEGNYGYTF
d_call: NA; clone_size: NA; j_call: TRBJ1-2; v_call: TRBV2; cdr3_nt: TGTGCCAGCATGCGTCGGTCGAGCTATGGCTACACCTTC; cdr3_aa: CASMRRSSYGYTF
d_call: TRBD2; clone_size: NA; j_call: TRBJ2-3; v_call: TRBV5-1; cdr3_nt: TGCGCCAGCAGCTTGGGACTAGCGGGAGGAACTAGCACAGATACGCAGTATTTT; cdr3_aa: CASSLGLAGGTSTDTQYF
d_call: NA; clone_size: NA; j_call: TRBJ1-5; v_call: TRBV28; cdr3_nt: TGTGCCAGCAGTTCACAGAGGGCTCAGCCCCAGCATTTT; cdr3_aa: CASSSQRAQPQHF
d_call: TRBD1; clone_size: once; j_call: TRBJ1-5; v_call: TRBV12-3/TRBV12-4; cdr3_nt: TGTGCCAGCAGGGCAGGGGGCGATCAGCCCCAGCATTTT; cdr3_aa: CASRAGGDQPQHF
d_call: NA; clone_size: NA; j_call: TRBJ2-5; v_call: TRBV2; cdr3_nt: TGTGCCAGCAGTGGAGGGCCCGGGATTCCCGAGACCCAGTACTTC; cdr3_aa: CASSGGPGIPETQYF
d_call: TRBD1; clone_size: NA; j_call: TRBJ1-1; v_call: TRBV27; cdr3_nt: TGTGCCAGCATGCCCAGGGGGCGCGGGAAAGCTTTCTTT; cdr3_aa: CASMPRGRGKAFF
d_call: NA; clone_size: NA; j_call: TRBJ1-3; v_call: TRBV18; cdr3_nt: TGTGCCAGCTCACCACTAGGCAGGGTCGGCTCTGGAAACACCATATATTTT; cdr3_aa: CASSPLGRVGSGNTIYF
d_call: TRBD1; clone_size: NA; j_call: TRBJ2-2; v_call: TRBV27; cdr3_nt: TGTGCCAGCAGTTTATTACCTCCGGGACAGGGACCGACCGGGGAGCTGTTTTTT; cdr3_aa: CASSLLPPGQGPTGELFF